Listed below are T cell receptor beta chains from one sample, sequenced in a study of siplizumab effects on memory and regulatory T cells. This table comes from immunoSEQ multiplex PCR, and its TCRdb copy is limited to in-frame clones, with some not included. The table lists 99,000 or so clones, roughly 92% of them singletons, with roughly 0.59% in the top ten. Sequences were obtained from Tregs sorted from blood. These receptors were collected from a human donor in good health. Both conserved end residues are part of each CDR3. Clone size is stated in some rows and not others, as once, few, many or a class when expanded.

clone_size j_call v_call cdr3_aa
NA TRBJ1-5 TRBV5-1 CASSEWGNQPQHF
NA TRBJ2-1 TRBV5-5 CASSFFRGGGYEQFF
NA TRBJ2-3 TRBV14 CASSQDTFVAQYF
once TRBJ1-6 TRBV9 CASSELQGGFNSPLHF
NA TRBJ2-7 TRBV7-2 CASSLRGAGGLAGVSEQYF
NA TRBJ1-5 TRBV19 CASSIEGQAGTFHQPQHF
NA TRBJ2-7 TRBV27 CASSFRTALYEQYF
NA TRBJ1-3 TRBV6-5 CASSYSTVPGNTIYF
NA TRBJ2-5 TRBV30 CAWSVGGRGGETQYF
NA TRBJ2-7 TRBV5-6 CASSPGLGSVKQYF
NA TRBJ1-2 TRBV9 CASSPGLHTNYGYTF
NA TRBJ1-6 TRBV2 CASSLTYRDSPLHF
few TRBJ1-3 TRBV7-6 CASSTRRGNTIYF
NA TRBJ2-1 TRBV7-2 CASSPDRGREQFF
few TRBJ1-5 TRBV10-3 CAISDWDGNQPQHF
NA TRBJ1-1 TRBV10-3 CAIRGVGGASEAFF
NA TRBJ2-7 TRBV12-2 CASRPHSDRVDEQYF
NA TRBJ2-2 TRBV4-2 CASSQDGSTGELFF
NA TRBJ2-1 TRBV10-3 CAIRSVAGGYNEQFF
NA TRBJ2-5 TRBV7-3 CASTGQGDETQYF
NA TRBJ2-3 TRBV2 CASSEITDTQYF
NA TRBJ2-5 TRBV20-1 CSAILKTQYF